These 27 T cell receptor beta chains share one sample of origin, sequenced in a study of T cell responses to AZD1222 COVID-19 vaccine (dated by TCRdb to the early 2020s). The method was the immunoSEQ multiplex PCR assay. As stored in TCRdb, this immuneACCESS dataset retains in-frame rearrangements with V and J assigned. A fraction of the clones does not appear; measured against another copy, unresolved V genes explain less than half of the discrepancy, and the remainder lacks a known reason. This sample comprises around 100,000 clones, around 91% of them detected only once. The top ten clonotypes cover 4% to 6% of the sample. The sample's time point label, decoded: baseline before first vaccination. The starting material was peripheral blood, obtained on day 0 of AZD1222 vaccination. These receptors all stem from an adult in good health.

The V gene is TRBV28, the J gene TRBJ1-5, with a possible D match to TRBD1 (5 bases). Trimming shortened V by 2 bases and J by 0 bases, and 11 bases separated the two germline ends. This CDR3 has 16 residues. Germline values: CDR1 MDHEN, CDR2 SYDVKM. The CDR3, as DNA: TGTGCCAGCAGTTTACCTCCGGGGGGTAGCAATCAGCCCCAGCATTTT. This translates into CASSLPPGGSNQPQHF. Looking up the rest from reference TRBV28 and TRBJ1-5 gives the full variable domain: DVKVTQSSRYLVKRTGEKVFLECVQDMDHENMFWYRQDPGLGLRLIYFSYDVKMKEKGDIPEGYSVSREKKERFSLILESASTNQTSMYLCASSLPPGGSNQPQHFGDGTRLSIL.

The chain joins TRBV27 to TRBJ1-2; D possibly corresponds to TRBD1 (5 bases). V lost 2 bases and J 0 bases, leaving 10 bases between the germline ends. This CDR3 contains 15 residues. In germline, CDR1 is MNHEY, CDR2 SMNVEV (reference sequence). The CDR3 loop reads CASSLSGRANYGYTF. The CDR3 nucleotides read TGTGCCAGCAGTTTAAGCGGCAGGGCTAACTATGGCTACACCTTC.

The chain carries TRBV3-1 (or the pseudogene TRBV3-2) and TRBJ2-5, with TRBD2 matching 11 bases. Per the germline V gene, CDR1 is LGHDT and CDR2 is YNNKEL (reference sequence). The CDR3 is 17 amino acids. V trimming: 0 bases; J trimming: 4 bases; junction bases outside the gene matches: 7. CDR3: CASSQDLTSGGGETQYF. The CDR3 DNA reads TGTGCCAGCAGCCAAGATCTCACTAGCGGGGGTGGAGAGACCCAGTACTTC.

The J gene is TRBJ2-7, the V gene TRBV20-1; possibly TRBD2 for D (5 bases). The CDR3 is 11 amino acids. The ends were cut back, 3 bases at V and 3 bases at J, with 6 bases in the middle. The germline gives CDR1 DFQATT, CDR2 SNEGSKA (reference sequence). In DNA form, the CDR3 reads TGCAGTGCTAGGGACTTCTACGAGCAGTACTTC. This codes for CSARDFYEQYF.

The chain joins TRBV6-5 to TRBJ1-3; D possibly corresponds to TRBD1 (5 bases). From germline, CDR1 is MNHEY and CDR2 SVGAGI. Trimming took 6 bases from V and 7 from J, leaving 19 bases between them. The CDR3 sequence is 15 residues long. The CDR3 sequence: CASRRDSFGGNTIYF. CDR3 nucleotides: TGTGCCAGCAGGCGGGACTCCTTCGGGGGGAACACCATATATTTT.

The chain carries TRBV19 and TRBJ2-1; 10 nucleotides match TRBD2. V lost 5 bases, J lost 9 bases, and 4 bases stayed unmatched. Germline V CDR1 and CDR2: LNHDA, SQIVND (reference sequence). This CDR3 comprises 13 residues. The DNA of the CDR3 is TGTGCCAGTAGTGTGGGACTAGCGCTTGAGCAGTTCTTC. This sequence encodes CASSVGLALEQFF.

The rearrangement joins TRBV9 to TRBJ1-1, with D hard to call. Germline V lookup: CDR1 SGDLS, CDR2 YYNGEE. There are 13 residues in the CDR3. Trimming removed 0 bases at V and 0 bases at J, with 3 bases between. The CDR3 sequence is CASSVVVNTEAFF. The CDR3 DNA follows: TGTGCCAGCAGCGTAGTAGTGAACACTGAAGCTTTCTTT.

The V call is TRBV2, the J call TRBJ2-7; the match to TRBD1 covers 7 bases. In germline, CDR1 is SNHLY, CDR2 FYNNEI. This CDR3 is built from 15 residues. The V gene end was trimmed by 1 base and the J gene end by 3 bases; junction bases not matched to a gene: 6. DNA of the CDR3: TGTGCCAGCAGTGAAGGACAGGGAGTTTACTACGAGCAGTACTTC. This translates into CASSEGQGVYYEQYF. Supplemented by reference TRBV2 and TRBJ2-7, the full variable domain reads EPEVTQTPSHQVTQMGQEVILRCVPISNHLYFYWYRQILGQKVEFLVSFYNNEISEKSEIFDDQFSVERPDGSNFTLKIRSTKLEDSAMYFCASSEGQGVYYEQYFGPGTRLTVT.

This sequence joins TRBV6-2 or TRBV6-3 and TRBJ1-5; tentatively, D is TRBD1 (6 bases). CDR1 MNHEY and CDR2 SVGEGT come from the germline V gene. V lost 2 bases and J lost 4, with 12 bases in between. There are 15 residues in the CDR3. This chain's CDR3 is CASSYEGDRNQPQHF. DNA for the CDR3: TGTGCCAGCAGTTACGAGGGCGACAGGAATCAGCCCCAGCATTTT.

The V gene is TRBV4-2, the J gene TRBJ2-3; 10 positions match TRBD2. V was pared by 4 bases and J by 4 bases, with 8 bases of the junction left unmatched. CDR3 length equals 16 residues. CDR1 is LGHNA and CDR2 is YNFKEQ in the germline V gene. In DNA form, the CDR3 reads TGTGCCAGCAGCCCGCGGGGGACTAGCGCCGCAGATACGCAGTATTTT. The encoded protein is CASSPRGTSAADTQYF.

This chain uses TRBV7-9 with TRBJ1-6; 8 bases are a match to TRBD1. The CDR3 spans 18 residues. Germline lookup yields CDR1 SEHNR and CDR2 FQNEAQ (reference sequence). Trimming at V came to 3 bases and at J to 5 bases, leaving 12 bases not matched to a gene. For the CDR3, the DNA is TGTGCCAGCAGCTTCTCCGGGACAGGCGTTTTGAATAATTCACCCCTCCACTTT. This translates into CASSFSGTGVLNNSPLHF.

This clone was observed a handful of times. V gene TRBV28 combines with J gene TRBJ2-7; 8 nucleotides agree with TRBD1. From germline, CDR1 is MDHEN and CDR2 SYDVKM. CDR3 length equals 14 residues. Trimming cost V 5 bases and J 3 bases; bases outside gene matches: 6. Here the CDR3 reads CASSAWTGSYEQYF. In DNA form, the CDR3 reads TGTGCCAGCAGTGCCTGGACAGGGAGCTACGAGCAGTACTTC.

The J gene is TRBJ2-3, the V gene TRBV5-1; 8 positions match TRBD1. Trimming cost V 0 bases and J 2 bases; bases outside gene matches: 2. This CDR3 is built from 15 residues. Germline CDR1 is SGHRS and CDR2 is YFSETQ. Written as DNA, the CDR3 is TGCGCCAGCAGCTTGGGGGACAGGTTCACAGATACGCAGTATTTT. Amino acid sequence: CASSLGDRFTDTQYF.

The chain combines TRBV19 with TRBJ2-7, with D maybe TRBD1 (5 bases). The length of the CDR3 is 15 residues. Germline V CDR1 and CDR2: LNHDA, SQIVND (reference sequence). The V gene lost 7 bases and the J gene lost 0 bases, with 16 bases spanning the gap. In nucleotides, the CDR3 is TGTGCCAGTACCAAGGACATCTTTTTCTCCTACGAGCAGTACTTC. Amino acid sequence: CASTKDIFFSYEQYF. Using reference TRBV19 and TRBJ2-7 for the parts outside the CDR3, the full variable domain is DGGITQSPKYLFRKEGQNVTLSCEQNLNHDAMYWYRQDPGQGLRLIYYSQIVNDFQKGDIAEGYSVSREKKESFPLTVTSAQKNPTAFYLCASTKDIFFSYEQYFGPGTRLTVT.

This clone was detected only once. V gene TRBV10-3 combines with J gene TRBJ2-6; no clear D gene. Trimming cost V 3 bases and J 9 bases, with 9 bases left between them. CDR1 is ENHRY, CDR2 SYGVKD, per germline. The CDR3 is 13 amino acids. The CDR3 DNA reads TGTGCCATCAGTGAAGGGCAGATCAACGTCCTGACTTTC. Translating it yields CAISEGQINVLTF.

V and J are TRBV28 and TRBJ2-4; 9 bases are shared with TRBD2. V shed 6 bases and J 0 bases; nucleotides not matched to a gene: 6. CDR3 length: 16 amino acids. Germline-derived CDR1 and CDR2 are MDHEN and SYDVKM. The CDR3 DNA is TGTGCCAGCAGCTCATTACTAGCGGGAGCCAAAAACATTCAGTACTTC. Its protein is CASSSLLAGAKNIQYF.

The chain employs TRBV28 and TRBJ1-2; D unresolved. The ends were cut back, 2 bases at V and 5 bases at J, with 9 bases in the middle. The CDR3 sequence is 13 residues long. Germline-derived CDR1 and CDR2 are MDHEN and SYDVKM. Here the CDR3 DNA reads TGTGCCAGCAGTTTACCGGAATTATATGGCTACACCTTC. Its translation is CASSLPELYGYTF.

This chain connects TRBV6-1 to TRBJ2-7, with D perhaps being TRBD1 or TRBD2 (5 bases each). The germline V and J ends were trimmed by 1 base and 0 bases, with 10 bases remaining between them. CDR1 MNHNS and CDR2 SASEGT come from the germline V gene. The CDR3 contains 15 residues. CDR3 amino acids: CASSEVPGSSYEQYF. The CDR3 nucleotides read TGTGCCAGCAGTGAAGTGCCAGGGAGCTCCTACGAGCAGTACTTC.

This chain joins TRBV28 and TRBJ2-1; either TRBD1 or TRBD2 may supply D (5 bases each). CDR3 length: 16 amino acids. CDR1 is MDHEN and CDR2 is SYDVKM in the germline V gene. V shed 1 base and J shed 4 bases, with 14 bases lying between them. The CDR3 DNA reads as TGTGCCAGCAGTTTATCAGAGGGGATCATGTACAATGAGCAGTTCTTC. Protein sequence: CASSLSEGIMYNEQFF.

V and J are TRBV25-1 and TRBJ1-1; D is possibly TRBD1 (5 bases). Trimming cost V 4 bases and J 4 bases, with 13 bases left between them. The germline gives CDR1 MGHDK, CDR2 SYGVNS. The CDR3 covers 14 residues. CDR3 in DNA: TGTGCCAGCAGTGCGGGGGTATTTGTCACTGAAGCTTTCTTT. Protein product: CASSAGVFVTEAFF.

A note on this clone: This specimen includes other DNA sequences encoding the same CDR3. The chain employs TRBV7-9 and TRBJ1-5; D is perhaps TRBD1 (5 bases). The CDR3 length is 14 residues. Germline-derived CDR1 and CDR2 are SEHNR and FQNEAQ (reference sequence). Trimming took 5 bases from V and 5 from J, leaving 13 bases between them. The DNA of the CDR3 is TGTGCCAGCAGCCCGGACGGGGGGTATCAGCCCCAGCATTTT. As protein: CASSPDGGYQPQHF. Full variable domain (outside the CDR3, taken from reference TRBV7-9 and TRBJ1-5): DTGVSQNPRHKITKRGQNVTFRCDPISEHNRLYWYRQTLGQGPEFLTYFQNEAQLEKSRLLSDRFSAERPKGSFSTLEIQRTEQGDSAMYLCASSPDGGYQPQHFGDGTRLSIL.

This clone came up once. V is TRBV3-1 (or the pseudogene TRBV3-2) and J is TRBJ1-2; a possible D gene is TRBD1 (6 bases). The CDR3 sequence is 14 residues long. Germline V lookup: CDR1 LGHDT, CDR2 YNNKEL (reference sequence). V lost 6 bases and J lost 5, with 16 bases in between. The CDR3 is CASRPPQGWYGYTF. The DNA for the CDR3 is TGTGCCAGCAGACCACCCCAGGGGTGGTATGGCTACACCTTC.

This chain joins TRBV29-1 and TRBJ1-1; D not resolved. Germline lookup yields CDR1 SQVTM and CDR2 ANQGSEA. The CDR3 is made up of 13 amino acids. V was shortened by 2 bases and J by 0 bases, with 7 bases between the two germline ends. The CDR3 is CSVERRVNTEAFF. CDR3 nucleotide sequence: TGCAGCGTTGAACGACGGGTGAACACTGAAGCTTTCTTT.

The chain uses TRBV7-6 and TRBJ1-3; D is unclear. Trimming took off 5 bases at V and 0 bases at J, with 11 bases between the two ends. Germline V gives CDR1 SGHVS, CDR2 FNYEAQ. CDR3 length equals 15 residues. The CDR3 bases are TGTGCCAGCAGCCCCACCTCGTTCTCTGGAAACACCATATATTTT. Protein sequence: CASSPTSFSGNTIYF.

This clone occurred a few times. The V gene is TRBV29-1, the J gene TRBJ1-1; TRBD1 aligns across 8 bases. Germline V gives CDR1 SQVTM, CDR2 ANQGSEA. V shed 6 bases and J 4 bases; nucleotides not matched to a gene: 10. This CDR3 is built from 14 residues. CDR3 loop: CSVVDRVAGTEAFF. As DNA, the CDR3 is TGCAGCGTGGTGGACAGGGTGGCGGGCACTGAAGCTTTCTTT.

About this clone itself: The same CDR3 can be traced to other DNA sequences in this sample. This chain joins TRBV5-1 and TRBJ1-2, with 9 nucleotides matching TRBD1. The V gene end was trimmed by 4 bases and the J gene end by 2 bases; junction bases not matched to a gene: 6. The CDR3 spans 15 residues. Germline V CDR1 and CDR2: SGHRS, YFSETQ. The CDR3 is CASSPGQGANYGYTF. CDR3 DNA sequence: TGCGCCAGCAGCCCGGGACAGGGAGCGAACTATGGCTACACCTTC.

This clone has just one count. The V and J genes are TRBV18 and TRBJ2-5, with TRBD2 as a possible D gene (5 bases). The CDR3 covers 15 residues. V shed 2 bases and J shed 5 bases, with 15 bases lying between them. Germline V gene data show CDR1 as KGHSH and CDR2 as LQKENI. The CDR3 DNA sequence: TGTGCCAGCTCACCATACGCCCGAAGGGAGGAGACCCAGTACTTC. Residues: CASSPYARREETQYF.